This T cell receptor beta chain was recorded in a study of beta chain features in type 1 diabetes. General observations from the study: Among patients with Type 1 diabetes, TCRB CDR3s were moderately but significantly shorter in every one of the four CD4+ subsets.

The sample holds a few counts of this clone. Its cognate antigen is unknown. The CDR3 has 14 residues. Germline V gene lookup returns CDR1 MGHRA and CDR2 YSYEKL. Trimming removed 8 bases from V and 0 bases from J, with 11 bases in between. The sequenced template was cDNA made from the entire isolated RNA. Sequenced by immunoSEQ multiplex PCR; TCRdb stores in-frame clones only, minus some. The sample has hundreds of thousands of clones, 15% seen once; the top ten hold more than 0.015%. Sequenced sample: naive CD4+ T cells from blood. The genes are TRBV4-1 and TRBJ2-4; no definite D call. The source is a man aged 18 to 29 with type 1 diabetes. The CDR3 nucleotides read TGCGCCAGCCGGTCTTTATTAGCCAAAAACATTCAGTACTTC. Its translation: CASRSLLAKNIQYF.